Listed below are T cell receptor beta chains from one sample, sequenced in a study of vaccination and CD4 T cells after COVID-19. No antigen has been assigned to these receptors. TCRdb reprocessed the PCR reads via MiXCR and lists one record per CDR3 protein. The sample lists approximately 13,000 distinct CDR3 sequences, around 69% occurring once. Sequencing used CD4+ T cells from blood, cultured in vitro. Every receptor here comes from a human donor who had recovered from COVID-19. CDR3s include the opening cysteine and the closing phenylalanine or tryptophan. The order of the fields is D gene, clone size, J gene, V gene, CDR3 protein, CDR3 DNA. A D gene is named only where the DNA matches it firmly. Clone size appears in some rows only: once, few, many, or a class for an expanded clone.

d_gene: .
abundance: .
j_gene: TRBJ2-4
v_gene: TRBV28
CDR3aa: CASSFGGAGVAKNIQYF
CDR3nt: TGTGCCAGCAGTTTCGGAGGGGCCGGGGTGGCCAAAAACATTCAGTACTTC

d_gene: .
abundance: .
j_gene: TRBJ1-6
v_gene: TRBV7-2
CDR3aa: CASSSPGTPNSPLHF
CDR3nt: TGTGCCAGCAGCTCCCCCGGGACACCCAATTCACCCCTCCACTTT

d_gene: TRBD2
abundance: .
j_gene: TRBJ2-5
v_gene: TRBV2
CDR3aa: CACRVLAEGTQYF
CDR3nt: TGTGCCTGCCGAGTACTAGCGGAAGGGACCCAGTACTTC

d_gene: TRBD1
abundance: .
j_gene: TRBJ1-5
v_gene: TRBV7-9
CDR3aa: CASSRTGRYSNQPQHF
CDR3nt: TGTGCCAGCAGCCGGACAGGCCGATATAGCAATCAGCCCCAGCATTTT

d_gene: TRBD2
abundance: .
j_gene: TRBJ2-2
v_gene: TRBV12-3/TRBV12-4
CDR3aa: CASITSGTNTGELFF
CDR3nt: TGTGCCAGCATCACTAGCGGGACCAACACCGGGGAGCTGTTTTTT

d_gene: .
abundance: .
j_gene: TRBJ2-3
v_gene: TRBV10-3
CDR3aa: CAIKATGAQYF
CDR3nt: TGTGCCATCAAGGCAACCGGGGCGCAGTATTTT

d_gene: .
abundance: once
j_gene: TRBJ1-2
v_gene: TRBV12-3/TRBV12-4
CDR3aa: CASTGRNYGYTF
CDR3nt: TGTGCCAGCACCGGTCGTAACTATGGCTACACCTTC

d_gene: .
abundance: .
j_gene: TRBJ1-5
v_gene: TRBV6-5
CDR3aa: CASSYDLNQPQHF
CDR3nt: TGTGCCAGCAGTTACGATCTCAATCAGCCCCAGCATTTT

d_gene: .
abundance: .
j_gene: TRBJ2-5
v_gene: TRBV24-1
CDR3aa: CATSDPTTLGGTQYF
CDR3nt: TGTGCCACCAGTGATCCAACGACCCTGGGGGGGACCCAGTACTTC

d_gene: .
abundance: .
j_gene: TRBJ2-7
v_gene: TRBV27
CDR3aa: CASSPKHRDTGEQYF
CDR3nt: TGTGCCAGCAGTCCTAAACACCGGGACACAGGCGAGCAGTACTTC

d_gene: TRBD1
abundance: .
j_gene: TRBJ1-1
v_gene: TRBV28
CDR3aa: CASSRDRGRNTEAFF
CDR3nt: TGTGCCAGCAGTCGGGACAGGGGCCGAAACACTGAAGCTTTCTTT

d_gene: TRBD2
abundance: few
j_gene: TRBJ2-5
v_gene: TRBV7-2
CDR3aa: CASSFPAGVETQYF
CDR3nt: TGTGCCAGCAGCTTCCCAGCGGGAGTTGAGACCCAGTACTTC

d_gene: .
abundance: few
j_gene: TRBJ1-5
v_gene: TRBV19
CDR3aa: CASIGPHPGNQPQHF
CDR3nt: TGTGCCAGTATCGGTCCCCACCCGGGCAATCAGCCCCAGCATTTT

d_gene: TRBD2
abundance: .
j_gene: TRBJ2-2
v_gene: TRBV7-3
CDR3aa: CASSLKSGRAENTGELFF
CDR3nt: TGTGCCAGCAGCCTAAAGTCCGGGAGGGCCGAGAACACCGGGGAGCTGTTTTTT

d_gene: .
abundance: .
j_gene: TRBJ1-2
v_gene: TRBV24-1
CDR3aa: CATSERGAVGYTF
CDR3nt: TGTGCCACCAGTGAACGGGGGGCGGTTGGCTACACCTTC

d_gene: TRBD2
abundance: .
j_gene: TRBJ2-7
v_gene: TRBV20-1
CDR3aa: CSATGTSGRMAYEQYF
CDR3nt: TGCAGTGCAACCGGGACTAGCGGGAGGATGGCCTACGAGCAGTACTTC

d_gene: .
abundance: .
j_gene: TRBJ1-5
v_gene: TRBV20-1
CDR3aa: CSAREPGAGQPQHF
CDR3nt: TGCAGTGCTAGAGAACCAGGGGCCGGACAGCCCCAGCATTTT

d_gene: .
abundance: .
j_gene: TRBJ1-2
v_gene: TRBV20-1
CDR3aa: CSARDLGGAGTNYGYTF
CDR3nt: TGCAGTGCTAGGGATCTAGGTGGGGCAGGGACTAACTATGGCTACACCTTC

d_gene: .
abundance: .
j_gene: TRBJ2-7
v_gene: TRBV7-9
CDR3aa: CASTEGAYEQYF
CDR3nt: TGTGCCAGCACGGAGGGGGCCTACGAGCAGTACTTC

d_gene: TRBD1
abundance: .
j_gene: TRBJ2-1
v_gene: TRBV9
CDR3aa: CASSGRGQGVSGEQFF
CDR3nt: TGTGCCAGCAGCGGCCGAGGACAGGGGGTTAGTGGTGAGCAGTTCTTC

d_gene: .
abundance: once
j_gene: TRBJ2-7
v_gene: TRBV20-1
CDR3aa: CSANHPGREQYF
CDR3nt: TGCAGTGCTAACCACCCAGGGAGAGAGCAGTACTTC

d_gene: .
abundance: .
j_gene: TRBJ2-2
v_gene: TRBV15
CDR3aa: CATSRGPAGEPQRGELFF
CDR3nt: TGTGCCACCAGCAGAGGGCCCGCAGGGGAACCACAGCGCGGGGAGCTGTTTTTT

d_gene: TRBD2
abundance: .
j_gene: TRBJ2-5
v_gene: TRBV7-7
CDR3aa: CASSHGGETQYF
CDR3nt: TGTGCTAGCAGCCACGGGGGGGAGACCCAGTACTTC

d_gene: .
abundance: once
j_gene: TRBJ1-1
v_gene: TRBV6-2/TRBV6-3
CDR3aa: CASSKGGADTSRVAFF
CDR3nt: TGTGCCAGCAGTAAAGGAGGCGCCGACACCAGTCGTGTGGCTTTCTTT